This record concerns one T cell receptor beta chain sequence. The sample holds a few counts of this clonotype. The antigen this receptor binds is unknown. No base-level quality is on record; no much larger clone is a single base apart. Receptor libraries were prepared by RACE. The sequencer listed for this sample is NextSeq 500. During library preparation, unique molecular identifiers were attached to individual cDNA molecules so that TCRs could be counted in a quantitative, reproducible way. In the paper's pipeline: A median of around 96,000 TCRs per sample was observed, with a range of 23,224 to 690,600. V, J and CDR3 annotation of the TCR reads was carried out using the Decombinator software suite. Every sample was subsampled to the same number of TCRs (28,000) for the PS versus PT1 abundance plots. TCRs were defined as expanded if absent before sensitization and observed at least eight times at the 2-week time point. TCRdb applied fastp at Q25 and MiXCR to the public reads, then kept only in-frame beta chains. Each record represents a unique CDR3 protein, reported with the most common genes and DNA among its rows. TCRdb's processing, not the authors', yielded these V and J calls. The sample table holds approximately 50,000 distinct CDR3 sequences, of which more than 9% were seen once. Jointly, the top ten make up roughly a tenth of the sample.

This record comes from a study of human T cells and chemical hapten exposure (dated by TCRdb to about 2021). As for the study more broadly: For sensitization, 2% DPC in acetone was applied to a 2 cm by 2 cm area of upper inner arm skin. Libraries were pooled for sequencing, and per-sample TCR yields varied mainly because of small differences in library volumes within the pool. Patients additionally received weekly therapeutic DPC doses to the scalp throughout the approximately 24-week study period. Alopecia areata with under or over 50% scalp involvement, alopecia totalis and alopecia universalis were represented in the patient cohort, which was mostly female. Peripheral blood TCR repertoire changes were tracked in vivo in alopecia patients during primary and secondary sensitization to the hapten diphenylcyclopropenone (DPC). Both TCR alpha and TCR beta chains were sequenced from each blood RNA sample. Blood was sampled from patients pre-sensitization (week 0) and at 2, 6 and about 24 weeks after DPC sensitization. Patch testing was performed on the upper back with Finn chambers containing 0.01% DPC, and the patch tests were scored after 6 days according to International Contact Dermatitis Research Group standards. About 27 alopecia patients gave blood for TCR sequencing at one to four time points (pre-sensitization, 2, 6 and 24 weeks).

The sample's time point label, decoded: pre-sensitization, week 0. Interpreted using the paper, the treatment or condition label stands for: therapeutic diphenylcyclopropenone sensitization with weekly scalp DPC. Unfractionated whole blood was collected in Tempus Blood RNA tubes, and total RNA was extracted from that blood. At each patch-test visit, blood was drawn before the patch test was applied. Patients were considered eligible if aged 18 to 70, diagnosed with alopecia and deemed suitable for DPC therapy, and patients were excluded if pregnant. Relative to germline, V is 2 bases shorter and J is 4 bases shorter, with 9 bases between their ends. The CDR3 has 13 amino acids, counting the end cysteine and phenylalanine. Only the CDR3 part of the read is kept: 39 bases, read in frame from the first base. The germline V gene gives CDR1 as SGHRS and CDR2 as YFSETQ. Points the paper makes about the study in general: DPC sensitization did not change how many TCRs were above 1 in 1000 frequency, and no evidence was found of alterations in global repertoire structure. Expanded TCRs formed significantly more large CDR3 similarity clusters than pre-sensitization or healthy control sets, consistent with antigen-driven responses. Alopecia, a presumed autoimmune disease, was present in all patients, so the immune response of the patients might differ from that of healthy individuals. Patch test score was positively correlated with the number of PT1 expanded TCRs, with significance at thresholds 8, 16 and 32 but not at 4. Repeated subsampling changed both the strength of the expansion versus patch-test correlation and the threshold at which the correlation became significant.

The sample was whole blood, taken in connection with sensitization to the hapten diphenylcyclopropenone (DPC). The sequence links TRBV5-1 to TRBJ1-1; the D gene remains uncertain. This sequence originates from a woman aged 25 to 45 with alopecia areata. Some clones in this sample may be carry-over from other donors' samples. The CDR3 is CASSFPGSTEAFF. The DNA sequence is TGCGCCAGCAGCTTTCCGGGTAGCACTGAAGCTTTCTTT. The reference TRBV5-1 and TRBJ1-1 proteins fill in what lies around the CDR3, so the full variable domain reads KAGVTQTPRYLIKTRGQQVTLSCSPISGHRSVSWYQQTPGQGLQFLFEYFSETQRNKGNFPGRFSGRQFSNSRSEMNVSTLELGDSALYLCASSFPGSTEAFFGQGTRLTVV.